The next 16 T cell receptor beta chains were all read from a single sample in a study of OX40 agonist ivuxolimab in advanced cancers. The method was the immunoSEQ multiplex PCR assay. TCRdb stores this immuneACCESS table with in-frame sequences only. Part of the clones is absent; in the studies checked, under half of the shortfall reflects unresolved V genes, and no reason is known for the rest. The sample has some 81,000 clones on record, around 83% of them singletons. The ten largest clones take up roughly 0.77% of the sample. The starting material was CD4+ or CD8+ T cells sorted from blood, obtained in a trial of the OX40 agonist ivuxolimab. Every receptor here comes from an adult with an advanced solid tumor such as melanoma, head and neck, liver or kidney cancer.

V usage is TRBV5-1 and J usage is TRBJ2-1; 14 bases are a match to TRBD2. Germline CDR1 reads SGHRS; CDR2 reads YFSETQ. CDR3 length: 17 residues. V shed 4 bases, J shed 8 bases, and the junction held 11 bases outside the gene matches. CDR3 sequence: CASSLGLAGGLLDEQFF. CDR3 in DNA: TGCGCCAGCAGCCTAGGACTAGCGGGAGGCCTCCTGGATGAGCAGTTCTTC.

The chain carries TRBV30 and TRBJ2-7; D is perhaps TRBD1 (6 bases). From germline, CDR1 is GTSNPN and CDR2 SVGIG (reference sequence). Trimming took 0 bases from V and 7 from J, leaving 13 bases between them. The CDR3 length is 13 residues. CDR3 sequence: CAWSVNRVGEQYF. The CDR3 DNA reads TGTGCCTGGAGTGTAAACAGGGTGGGGGAGCAGTACTTC.

The chain couples TRBV29-1 to TRBJ1-2; the D gene is possibly TRBD1 (6 bases). CDR3 length: 12 residues. CDR1 is SQVTM, CDR2 ANQGSEA, per germline. The V gene lost 5 bases and the J gene lost 2 bases, with 9 bases spanning the gap. This CDR3 reads CSVSGTNYGYTF. CDR3 bases: TGCAGCGTTTCCGGGACAAACTATGGCTACACCTTC.

The CDR3 loop is CSAAALAGGRAQYF. CDR3 in DNA: TGCAGCGCCGCGGCTCTAGCGGGAGGAAGGGCGCAGTATTTT. The chain recombines TRBV29-1 with TRBJ2-3, with TRBD2 matching over 11 bases. The CDR3 extends over 14 amino acids. The germline V gene encodes CDR1 SQVTM and CDR2 ANQGSEA. The junction had 13 bases not matched to a gene; V was cut back by 7 bases and J by 10 bases.

The chain links TRBV2 to TRBJ1-1; D may be TRBD1 (5 bases). This CDR3 has 13 residues. The V and J ends lost 7 bases and 1 base respectively, with 10 bases between them. Germline CDR1 reads SNHLY; CDR2 reads FYNNEI. In nucleotides, the CDR3 is TGTGCCAGCAAGGTTACAGGGAACACTGAAGCTTTCTTT. This translates into CASKVTGNTEAFF.

The CDR3 sequence is CASSLPRGRARDTQYF. Here the CDR3 DNA reads TGTGCCAGCAGCTTACCGCGGGGGCGAGCCAGAGATACGCAGTATTTT. This chain uses TRBV7-2 with TRBJ2-3, with D perhaps matching TRBD2 (7 bases). This CDR3 is 16 amino acids long. V lost 2 bases and J lost 5, with 17 bases in between. CDR1 SGHTA and CDR2 FQGNSA come from the germline V gene. Combining the CDR3 with reference TRBV7-2 and TRBJ2-3 gives the whole variable domain GAGVSQSPSNKVTEKGKDVELRCDPISGHTALYWYRQSLGQGLEFLIYFQGNSAPDKSGLPSDRFSAERTGGSVSTLTIQRTQQEDSAVYLCASSLPRGRARDTQYFGPGTRLTVL.

The chain recombines TRBV7-2 with TRBJ2-5, with no clear D. With 0 bases removed from V and 5 bases from J, the gap between germline ends came to 4 bases. Germline V lookup: CDR1 SGHTA, CDR2 FQGNSA. The length of the CDR3 is 12 residues. This CDR3 is CASSLARETQYF. The CDR3 DNA reads as TGTGCCAGCAGCTTAGCGAGGGAGACCCAGTACTTC.

This clone was seen a few times. The chain is built from TRBV10-3 and TRBJ1-3, with a tentative D call TRBD1 (6 bases). Germline V gene data show CDR1 as ENHRY and CDR2 as SYGVKD. Trimming stripped 1 base from V and 4 bases from J, with 11 bases between. The CDR3 has 15 amino acids. CDR3 sequence: CAISEYSGQGNTIYF. The CDR3 nucleotides read TGTGCCATCAGTGAGTACTCGGGACAAGGAAACACCATATATTTT.

CDR3 nucleotide sequence: TGTGCCATCAGCCCGGGGGCAGGCAGTAGCAATCAGCCCCAGCATTTT. This translates into CAISPGAGSSNQPQHF. The chain recombines TRBV10-3 with TRBJ1-5; tentatively, D is TRBD1 (6 bases). Germline V gene sequence: CDR1 ENHRY, CDR2 SYGVKD. V was shortened by 6 bases and J by 0 bases, with 15 bases between the two germline ends. This CDR3 is built from 16 residues.

This sequence joins TRBV15 and TRBJ2-6; D possibly corresponds to TRBD1 (6 bases). The CDR3 runs 15 residues. V was trimmed by 6 bases and J by 2 bases, leaving 11 bases between them. The germline CDR1 and CDR2 sequences are LNHNV and YYDKDF (reference sequence). CDR3 coding DNA: TGTGCCACCAGTCCCAGGGGTCCTGGGGCCAACGTCCTGACTTTC. Translating gives CATSPRGPGANVLTF.

The genes are TRBV28 and TRBJ1-2, with no clear D. CDR1 is MDHEN and CDR2 is SYDVKM in the germline V gene. The V end was cut by 7 bases, the J end by 7 bases, with 19 bases between. This CDR3 has 14 amino acids. Written as DNA, the CDR3 is TGTGCCAGCAACCTACTGGGTCCTCCTGGTGGCTACACCTTC. Residues: CASNLLGPPGGYTF.

V usage is TRBV11-3 and J usage is TRBJ2-1; D remains ambiguous. Trimming pared 4 bases from V and 7 bases from J, leaving 20 bases between. The germline CDR1 and CDR2 sequences are SGHNT and YENEEA. This CDR3 spans 16 amino acids. The CDR3 nucleotides are TGTGCCAGCAGCTCACCGAGGATCCGGTTGAGTAATGAGCAGTTCTTC. This sequence encodes CASSSPRIRLSNEQFF. Filled out from reference TRBV11-3 and TRBJ2-1, the complete variable domain reads EAGVVQSPRYKIIEKKQPVAFWCNPISGHNTLYWYLQNLGQGPELLIRYENEEAVDDSQLPKDRFSAERLKGVDSTLKIQPAELGDSAVYLCASSSPRIRLSNEQFFGPGTRLTVL.

The CDR3 DNA sequence: TGTGCCAGCTCACCAAGTCAGGGAACTAACTATGGCTACACCTTC. As protein: CASSPSQGTNYGYTF. V is TRBV18 and J is TRBJ1-2, with D maybe TRBD1 (5 bases). V was clipped by 2 bases and J by 0 bases, with 10 bases between them. Germline assignment: CDR1 KGHSH and CDR2 LQKENI. The CDR3 is 15 residues long.

This chain links TRBV30 with TRBJ1-1, with D hard to call. The CDR3 spans 13 residues. V gave up 0 bases and J gave up 1 base, with 6 bases separating them. Germline assignment: CDR1 GTSNPN and CDR2 SVGIG (reference sequence). CDR3 amino acids: CAWSVLGNTEAFF. The CDR3 DNA sequence: TGTGCCTGGAGTGTACTTGGGAACACTGAAGCTTTCTTT. The whole variable domain, filled in from reference TRBV30 and TRBJ1-1, reads SQTIHQWPATLVQPVGSPLSLECTVEGTSNPNLYWYRQAAGRGLQLLFYSVGIGQISSEVPQNLSASRPQDRQFILSSKKLLLSDSGFYLCAWSVLGNTEAFFGQGTRLTVV.

The chain recombines TRBV15 with TRBJ1-1; tentative D call: TRBD1 (6 bases). CDR1 and CDR2 (germline): LNHNV, YYDKDF (reference sequence). Trimming shortened V by 8 bases and J by 2 bases, and 15 bases separated the two germline ends. This CDR3 spans 14 amino acids. The chain's CDR3 is CATATGGQNTEAFF. DNA for the CDR3: TGTGCCACCGCAACGGGGGGCCAAAACACTGAAGCTTTCTTT. Supplemented by reference TRBV15 and TRBJ1-1, the full variable domain reads DAMVIQNPRYQVTQFGKPVTLSCSQTLNHNVMYWYQQKSSQAPKLLFHYYDKDFNNEADTPDNFQSRRPNTSFCFLDIRSPGLGDTAMYLCATATGGQNTEAFFGQGTRLTVV.

V gene TRBV15 combines with J gene TRBJ1-5, with TRBD1 as a possible D gene (5 bases). Per the germline V gene, CDR1 is LNHNV and CDR2 is YYDKDF (reference sequence). With 2 bases removed from V and 7 bases from J, the gap between germline ends came to 18 bases. This CDR3 has 16 residues. The CDR3: CATSRPQGLSGQPQHF. For the CDR3, the DNA is TGTGCCACCAGCAGACCCCAGGGTTTGTCAGGGCAGCCCCAGCATTTT.